The rows below give T cell receptor beta chains drawn from one sample of a study of T-cell reconstitution after alpha-beta-depleted transplantation in children. TCRdb reanalysed the PCR reads using MiXCR and keeps one entry per CDR3 protein. This sample yields about 980,000 distinct CDR3 sequences, of which about 26% are seen a single time; 28% belongs to the top ten. The specimen comprised PBMCs, mostly from graft donor cells, sampled 360 days after TCRalphabeta/CD19-depleted stem cell transplant. Every receptor here comes from a boy younger than two who had a stem cell transplant for SCID, so the T cells may come from the graft donor. CDR3s include the opening cysteine and the closing phenylalanine or tryptophan. The order of the fields is D gene, clone size, J gene, V gene, CDR3 DNA, CDR3 protein. D genes are given only for firm matches. Only part of the rows carry a size: once, few, many, or a class if the clone is expanded.

TRBD1	-	TRBJ1-1	TRBV2	TGTGCCAGCAGTCCTGACAGGGTAACGAACACTGAAGCTTTCTTT	CASSPDRVTNTEAFF
TRBD2	-	TRBJ2-1	TRBV5-1	TGCGCCAGCAGCTTGGGAAAAGGACTAGCGGGGGGCCCCAGCTCCTACAATGAGCAGTTCTTC	CASSLGKGLAGGPSSYNEQFF
TRBD1	-	TRBJ1-3	TRBV29-1	TGCAGCGCAAGACAGGGGTTAAGAACTGGAAACACCATATATTTT	CSARQGLRTGNTIYF
-	few	TRBJ2-7	TRBV10-3	TGTGCCATCAGTGAGATCGGGGTAGGATACGAGCAGTACTTC	CAISEIGVGYEQYF
TRBD2	few	TRBJ2-1	TRBV6-5	TGTGCCAGCAGTTCGACTAGCATTAAGTATGAGCAGTTCTTC	CASSSTSIKYEQFF
TRBD1	few	TRBJ1-1	TRBV5-1	TGCGCCAGCAGCTCTTGGGGACAGGCGGGCACTGAAGCTTTCTTT	CASSSWGQAGTEAFF
-	few	TRBJ2-7	TRBV28	TGTGCCAGCAGTGTTCAGGGTAGGGCCTACGAGCAGTACTTC	CASSVQGRAYEQYF
-	few	TRBJ2-5	TRBV7-3	TGTGCCAGCAGCCCCGGGAGGGGGCGTATGGGGACCCAGTACTTC	CASSPGRGRMGTQYF
TRBD1	-	TRBJ2-3	TRBV7-9	TGTGCCAGCAGCCAAGTCGGACAGGGAGGAAATACGCAGTATTTT	CASSQVGQGGNTQYF
-	-	TRBJ2-5	TRBV2	TGTGCCATTACGGGGCTCGGAGAGACCCAGTACTTC	CAITGLGETQYF
-	few	TRBJ2-3	TRBV24-1	TGTGCCACCAGTGAGGGTAACACAGATACGCAGTATTTT	CATSEGNTDTQYF
-	few	TRBJ2-3	TRBV20-1	TGCAGTGCTAGAGTTAGGCGGTTTGTTGATACGCAGTATTTT	CSARVRRFVDTQYF
-	-	TRBJ1-1	TRBV19	TGTGCCAGTAGCCCCTACAGGGAGGACACTGAAGCTTTCTTT	CASSPYREDTEAFF
TRBD2	-	TRBJ2-7	TRBV5-6	TGTGCCAGCAGCTTGGTCGGACTAGCGGGGATTTCATACGAGCAGTACTTC	CASSLVGLAGISYEQYF
-	-	TRBJ1-2	TRBV4-2	TGTGCCAGCAGCCAAGGGGGAGGGTATATAGGCTACACCTTC	CASSQGGGYIGYTF
-	few	TRBJ1-5	TRBV12-3/TRBV12-4	TGTGCCAGCAGTCCCGGACACAGCAATCAGCCCCAGCATTTT	CASSPGHSNQPQHF
-	-	TRBJ2-1	TRBV27	TGTGCCAGCAGTTATAACTTCAACAATGAGCAGTTCTTC	CASSYNFNNEQFF
TRBD1	few	TRBJ2-1	TRBV4-1	TGCGCCAGCAGCCAAGGGGACAGGGGGCTCAATGAGCAGTTCTTC	CASSQGDRGLNEQFF
-	many	TRBJ1-4	TRBV6-5	TGTGCCAGCAGTTGGGCCGGGGGCGGTATGGGAAAACTGTTTTTT	CASSWAGGGMGKLFF
TRBD2	-	TRBJ2-2	TRBV7-2	TGTGCCAGCAGCCGGTCTAGCGGGGGAGTAGACACCGGGGAGCTGTTTTTT	CASSRSSGGVDTGELFF
-	few	TRBJ2-3	TRBV25-1	TGTGCCAGCAGTGAACAGCACAGCACAGATACGCAGTATTTT	CASSEQHSTDTQYF
TRBD2	few	TRBJ2-2	TRBV4-1	TGCGCCAGCAGCCAACCTGGACTAGCGGGGGGACCGGCGAACACCGGGGAGCTGTTTTTT	CASSQPGLAGGPANTGELFF
TRBD1	-	TRBJ1-1	TRBV29-1	TGCAGCGTTGAAGGGCAGGGGGGGAGCACTGAAGCTTTCTTT	CSVEGQGGSTEAFF
-	-	TRBJ1-2	TRBV5-1	TGTGCCAGCAGCTTAGTGACAGGAGGCTATGGCTACACCTTC	CASSLVTGGYGYTF
-	-	TRBJ2-1	TRBV5-6	TGTGCCAGCAGCTTGGTGGGGCGGTATGATGAGCAGTTCTTC	CASSLVGRYDEQFF
TRBD2	-	TRBJ2-1	TRBV20-1	TGCAGTGCTAGAGATCCGGGGGGGCCGGGAAATGAGCAGTTCTTC	CSARDPGGPGNEQFF
-	few	TRBJ1-1	TRBV20-1	TGCAGTGCTAGTGCTTGGGGCACTGAAGCTTTCTTT	CSASAWGTEAFF
TRBD2	few	TRBJ2-3	TRBV10-3	TGTGCCATCAAAGCGGACCGGCGGGGGAACTTCACAGATACGCAGTATTTT	CAIKADRRGNFTDTQYF
-	-	TRBJ2-7	TRBV4-3	TGCGCCAGCAGCCAAGACGGGAACTCCTACGAGCAGTACTTC	CASSQDGNSYEQYF
TRBD2	-	TRBJ2-1	TRBV5-1	TGCGCCAGCAGCTTGGGGACTAGCGTCTCTGAGCAGTTCTTC	CASSLGTSVSEQFF
-	-	TRBJ2-3	TRBV18	TGTGCCAGCTCACCAAGGGGGGACGTGGATACGCAGTATTTT	CASSPRGDVDTQYF
-	few	TRBJ1-6	TRBV20-1	TGCAGTGCTGGCCTCAGTTGGGATTCACCCCTCCACTTT	CSAGLSWDSPLHF
-	few	TRBJ2-3	TRBV5-5	TGTGCCAGCAGCTTGGTGGCAGGGGATTTGAAAGATACGCAGTATTTT	CASSLVAGDLKDTQYF
TRBD1	-	TRBJ1-1	TRBV6-6	TGTGCCAGCAGCTACGATGGGACAGTCCCCCTCTCTTTCCAAGCTTTCTTT	CASSYDGTVPLSFQAFF
-	many	TRBJ2-3	TRBV24-1	TGTGCCACCAGTGATTTTGGCGGGACGATCGATACGCAGTATTTT	CATSDFGGTIDTQYF
-	-	TRBJ1-2	TRBV5-5	TGTGCCAGCAGCAAGACCTCTCGCCTAGGGAAATATGGCTACACCTTC	CASSKTSRLGKYGYTF
TRBD1	few	TRBJ2-2	TRBV12-3/TRBV12-4	TGTGCCAGCAGTGGGCGACAGGGGTCGAGCACCGGGGAGCTGTTTTTT	CASSGRQGSSTGELFF
-	few	TRBJ2-7	TRBV6-5	TGTGCCAGCAGTTTCCGGACAGTACAGTACTTC	CASSFRTVQYF
TRBD2	-	TRBJ2-2	TRBV9	TGTGCCAGCAGCGTCGGACTAGCGGGGCCAGGCGGGGAGCTGTTTTTT	CASSVGLAGPGGELFF
-	many	TRBJ2-7	TRBV5-6	TGTGCCAGCAGCTTCACGATAGGTTCGAGTTACGAGCAGTACTTC	CASSFTIGSSYEQYF
-	few	TRBJ1-1	TRBV20-1	TGCAGTGCTCTCTCTTGGGGGGACACTGAAGCTTTCTTT	CSALSWGDTEAFF
TRBD2	-	TRBJ2-1	TRBV9	TGTGCCAGCAGCATTGGCTGGCGGGGGGCAGACAATGAGCAGTTCTTC	CASSIGWRGADNEQFF
TRBD2	-	TRBJ2-2	TRBV12-3/TRBV12-4	TGTGCCAGCAGCCCGGGACTAGCGCTATCCGGGGAGCTGTTTTTT	CASSPGLALSGELFF
-	-	TRBJ2-1	TRBV7-2	TGTGCCAGCAGCGCGACAGTTGGGTACAATGAGCAGTTCTTC	CASSATVGYNEQFF
-	-	TRBJ2-7	TRBV10-3	TGTGCCATCAGTGAGCGACCGGGGGTCTACGAGCAGTACTTC	CAISERPGVYEQYF
-	-	TRBJ2-7	TRBV14	TGTGCCAGCAGCCGACTTGGGCAGGGGTTAAACGAGCAGTACTTC	CASSRLGQGLNEQYF
-	-	TRBJ2-2	TRBV29-1	TGCAGCGCCCAGGGGTGGTCCACCGGGGAGCTGTTTTTT	CSAQGWSTGELFF